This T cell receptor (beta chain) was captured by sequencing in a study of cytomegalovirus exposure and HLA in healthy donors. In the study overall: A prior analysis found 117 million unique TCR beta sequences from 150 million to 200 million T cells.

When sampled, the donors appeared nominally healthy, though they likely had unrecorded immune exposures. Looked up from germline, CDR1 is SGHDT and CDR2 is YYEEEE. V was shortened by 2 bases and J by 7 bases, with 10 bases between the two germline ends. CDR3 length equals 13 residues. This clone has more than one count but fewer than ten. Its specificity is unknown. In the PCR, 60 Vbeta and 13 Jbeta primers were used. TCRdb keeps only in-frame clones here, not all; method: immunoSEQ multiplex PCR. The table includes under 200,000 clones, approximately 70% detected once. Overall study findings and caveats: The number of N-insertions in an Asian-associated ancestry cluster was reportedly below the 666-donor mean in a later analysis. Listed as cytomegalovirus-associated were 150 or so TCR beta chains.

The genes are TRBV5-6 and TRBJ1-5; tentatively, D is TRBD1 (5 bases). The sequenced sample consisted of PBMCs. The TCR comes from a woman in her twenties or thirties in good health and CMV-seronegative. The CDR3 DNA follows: TGTGCCAGCAGCTTCAGGGATTTACAGCCCCAGCATTTT. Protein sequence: CASSFRDLQPQHF.